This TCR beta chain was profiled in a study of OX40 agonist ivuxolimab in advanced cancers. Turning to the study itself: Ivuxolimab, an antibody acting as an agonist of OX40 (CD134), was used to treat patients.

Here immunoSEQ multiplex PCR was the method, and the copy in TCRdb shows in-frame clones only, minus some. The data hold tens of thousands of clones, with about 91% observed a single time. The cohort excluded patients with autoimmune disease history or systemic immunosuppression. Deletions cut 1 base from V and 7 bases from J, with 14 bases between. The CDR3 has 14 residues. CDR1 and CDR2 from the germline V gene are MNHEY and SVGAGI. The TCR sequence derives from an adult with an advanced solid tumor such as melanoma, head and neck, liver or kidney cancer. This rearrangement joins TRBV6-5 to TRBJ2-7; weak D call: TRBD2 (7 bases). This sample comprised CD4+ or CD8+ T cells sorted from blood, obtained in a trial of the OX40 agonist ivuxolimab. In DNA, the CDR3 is TGTGCCAGCAGTTACTTTCAGGGGAGGGGGGAGCAGTACTTC. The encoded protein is CASSYFQGRGEQYF.